This T cell receptor beta chain was retrieved from a study of spatial heterogeneity in lung cancer (dated by TCRdb to the late 2010s). General notes on the study: Beta-chain transcripts were consistently detected in greater numbers than alpha-chain transcripts, which likely reflects a higher abundance of beta-chain transcripts. Both alpha and beta chains were TCR-sequenced in hundreds of tumor regions, under 85 matched nontumor lung samples and more than 50 PBMC samples obtained at surgery. In the raw uncorrected reads, each unique combination of TCR and UMI appeared more than ten times on average. In non-small cell lung cancer, the study made a quantitative comparison of TCR alpha and beta repertoires among multiple tumor regions, matched nontumor lung and blood. The study linked features of the TCR repertoire to counts of nonsynonymous mutations, which were determined by whole-exome sequencing of tumor tissue. The full study reports these points: Confirming at a functional level the hypothesis that regional TCRs recognize regional mutations was considered to require additional single-cell paired TCR alpha and beta sequencing.

The label giving this sample's time point can be read as: sample taken at primary tumor resection. Samples were obtained from about 75 patients with early-stage, untreated non-small cell lung cancer from the lung TRACERx cohort. Whole RNA extracted from tumor and nontumor lung tissue, or from cryopreserved PBMC samples, was used for TCR sequencing without cell sorting. Patients were selected for TCR sequencing only if sufficient RNA was available from at least two tumor regions. A lung pathologist reviewed the tumor and adjacent nontumor lung specimens before the specimens were selected. The cysteine opens and the phenylalanine closes a CDR3 of 17 amino acids. The entry retains the CDR3 DNA only, 51 bases that are in frame from base 1. From the germline V gene, CDR1 is MNHNS and CDR2 is SASEGT. Trimming takes 8 bases off V and 2 bases off J; junction bases not matched to a gene: 15. Libraries were built with 5' RACE. Sequencing was carried out with a NextSeq 500. In the TCR library protocol, a unique molecular identifier was attached to each TCR cDNA molecule so that PCR and sequencing errors could be corrected. Under the source paper's analysis protocol: Decombinator tools were used for TCR identification, UMI-based error correction and CDR3 extraction. TCRs above a frequency of 2 per 1,000, corresponding to the top 1% of the tumor frequency distribution, were defined as expanded. Each repertoire was subsampled 100 times to 5,000 TCRs, after which Renyi diversity was computed with the R vegan package. CDR3 similarity networks were built from amino acid triplet string-kernel similarity, with CDR3s being connected when pairwise similarity was above 0.82. Using fastp at Q25 and MiXCR, TCRdb reprocessed the public reads and kept productive beta chains. CDR3 protein sequences are deduplicated, and each keeps its most common genes and DNA. TCRdb, not the original authors, processed these V and J calls. The table for this sample lists around 14,000 distinct CDR3 sequences; about 3.9% of them were counted only once. The top ten clonotypes cover approximately 9% of the sample.

This clonotype was observed many times. Its cognate antigen has yet to be identified. No base-level quality is on record; no much larger clone is a single base apart. Within a library made for alpha chains, this beta chain is off target, and its count is uninformative. The chain is encoded by TRBV6-1 joined to TRBJ2-7, and TRBD2 matches 10 of the central bases. The sequence was collected from a male donor with early-stage non-small cell lung cancer. The sequenced sample was normal lung tissue next to the tumor, obtained at surgery. The CDR3 has the sequence CASEFRLAGVRTYEQYF. The sequenced DNA: TGTGCCAGCGAGTTTCGGCTAGCGGGAGTTAGGACCTACGAGCAGTACTTC.